The present entry profiles one TCR beta chain with its context. The data originate from a study of cytomegalovirus exposure and HLA in healthy donors. Sequencing used immunoSEQ multiplex PCR; TCRdb keeps in-frame clones, though not all of them. This sample has under 150,000 clones, with roughly 90% found just once. The germline CDR1 and CDR2 sequences are SGHRS and YFSETQ. The CDR3 covers 14 residues. Trimming took 2 bases from V and 2 from J, leaving 10 bases between them. The sample consisted of PBMCs. The TCR was taken from a woman aged 18-29 years in good health and CMV-seropositive. This sequence joins TRBV5-1 and TRBJ2-5; the D is unclear. CDR3 nucleotide sequence: TGCGCCAGCAGCTTCAACGCAGAACAAGAGACCCAGTACTTC. The encoded protein is CASSFNAEQETQYF.